This TCR beta chain was sequenced during a study of a mutant IDH1 vaccine in newly diagnosed glioma (dated by TCRdb to about 2021). Turning to the overall study: In the chemotherapy-containing groups, vaccination started alongside temozolomide cycles, whereas in patients who had radiotherapy alone it started 4-6 weeks after radiotherapy. The week-35 safety follow-up took place at visit V12, and the week-47 end of study took place at visit V13. For exploratory analyses, about 25 treated patients had longitudinal TCRB deep sequencing done wherever samples were available. Prior to enrollment, standard therapy consisting of radiotherapy alone, temozolomide alone, or radiochemotherapy with temozolomide had been administered to patients, with the combination being received by most patients. Of the 25 to 35 patients who were treated, about 60% were male and approximately 40% were female, and the mean age was approximately 40 years. Peripheral blood was drawn at six visits: V03 (baseline), V05, V07, V10, V12 and V13. Study-wide conclusions, independent of this receptor: The authors noted that analyses of patient blood samples could not be reproduced because of sample limitations. Availability determined which PBMC samples were chosen for TCRB deep sequencing. Changes in the top peripheral T cell clonotypes picked up by TCRB sequencing did not appear to be linked to pseudoprogression. Across multiple MHC alleles, vaccine-induced immune responses were seen in about 93% of patients.

The time point label here, explained by the study, means: week 47, end of study. Each vaccine dose, consisting of 300 ug of a 20-mer mutant IDH1 peptide in Montanide, was administered subcutaneously with topical imiquimod. Eight vaccinations were administered to patients in weeks 1, 3, 5, 7, 11, 15, 19 and 23, corresponding to visits V03 through V10. All donors had newly diagnosed IDH1-mutant astrocytomas of WHO grade 3 or 4 that showed loss of nuclear ATRX. The samples were drawn from NOA16, a multicentre, single-arm, open-label phase I trial in Germany that tested a mutant IDH1 peptide vaccine in humans for the first time. Genomic DNA for TCRB sequencing was extracted from EDTA blood using the DNeasy Blood and Tissue Kit. Receptor amplification or capture employed the immunoSEQ multiplex PCR assay. Following the manufacturer's protocol, the hsTCRB Kit was used to amplify rearranged TCR beta chain sequences. TCRB libraries were sequenced on an Illumina MiSeq. Processing in the source paper ran as follows. The kit vendor's proprietary platform handled demultiplexing, trimming and gene mapping. What TCRdb holds here is the immuneACCESS table cut down to in-frame rearrangements. Part of the clones is not present; checked against another copy, under half of the missing clones reflect an unresolved V gene, and the others are unexplained. That table is the source of V, J and clone size, and D and trimming were worked out from the DNA. In all, the sample holds approximately 50,000 clones, and more than 75% of those were seen once. Around 4.9% of the sample goes to the ten largest clones.

CDR1 SGHNT and CDR2 YYREEE were looked up in the germline V gene (reference sequence). The CDR3 goes from the cysteine to the phenylalanine over 12 residues. Only the CDR3 DNA stays, 36 bases, in frame from base 1. Clipping removes 0 bases from V and 12 bases from J, with 4 as the unmatched junction base count. Of note for this clone: Its recognized antigen is unknown. One base away there is no much larger clone; base qualities are not given.

This clonotype originated in a woman aged 40 to 49 with glioma. Some clones in this sample may be carry-over from other donors' samples. This chain joins TRBV5-4 to TRBJ2-7; TRBD1 matches 9 bases in the middle. The sequenced sample was PBMCs, obtained from a glioma patient whose treatment included an IDH1 peptide vaccine. CDR3 region: CASSLEGTGLYF. The sequenced DNA is TGTGCCAGCAGCTTGGAGGGGACAGGGCTGTACTTC.